Below, 23 T cell receptor beta chains from the same sample are listed, as sequenced in a study of blood T cell repertoires in COVID-19. Using immunoSEQ multiplex PCR, the repertoire was profiled, and TCRdb retains in-frame clones only, with some absent. The data show about 140,000 clones, around 82% seen once. Sequenced input: peripheral blood. Every receptor here comes from a human donor in a cohort sampled during active COVID-19.

This chain links TRBV21-1 with TRBJ2-4; TRBD1, the table's D call, lacks a check against the DNA. TRBV21-1 is an annotated pseudogene. This CDR3 contains 16 residues. The CDR3 DNA is TGTGCCAGCAGCAGCGGACAGGTGGTAGCCAAAAACATTCAGTACTTC. Its protein is CASSSGQVVAKNIQYF.

DNA of the CDR3: TGTGCCAGTGGGGGCGAAAGCCAGCCCCAGCATTTT. Its protein product is CASGGESQPQHF. V is TRBV6-5 and J is TRBJ1-5; maybe TRBD1 (6 bases). Trimming pared 9 bases from V and 7 bases from J, leaving 13 bases between. CDR1 MNHEY and CDR2 SVGAGI come from the germline V gene. The CDR3 consists of 12 residues.

The rearrangement uses TRBV29-1 and TRBJ2-3; D remains ambiguous. The CDR3 consists of 12 residues. Trimming removed 7 bases from V and 0 bases from J, with 8 bases in between. Germline values: CDR1 SQVTM, CDR2 ANQGSEA. The CDR3: CSGDPSTDTQYF. CDR3 nucleotides: TGCAGCGGAGATCCTAGCACAGATACGCAGTATTTT.

The chain is built from TRBV6-4 and TRBJ2-6; TRBD1 matches at 9 bases. Trimming took 5 bases from V and 4 from J; bases not matched to a gene: 9. The germline CDR1 and CDR2 sequences are MRHNA and SNTAGT. The CDR3 runs to 17 residues. CDR3 sequence: CASSSTGGAKGANVLTF. The DNA of the CDR3 is TGTGCCAGCAGTTCAACAGGGGGCGCTAAAGGGGCCAACGTCCTGACTTTC.

This chain links TRBV12-3 or TRBV12-4 with TRBJ2-1; no firm D call. Deletions cut 6 bases from V and 6 bases from J, with 12 bases between. The length of the CDR3 is 13 residues. The CDR3 nucleotides are TGTGCCAGCAGGGCAACCACAGTCAATGAGCAGTTCTTC. Amino acid sequence: CASRATTVNEQFF.

The CDR3 reads CASSGLPLAGGITSTDTQYF. The CDR3 DNA follows: TGTGCCAGCAGTGGGCTCCCACTAGCGGGGGGTATTACTAGCACAGATACGCAGTATTTT. The chain links TRBV6-1 to TRBJ2-3, with 12 bases identical to TRBD2. In germline, CDR1 is MNHNS, CDR2 SASEGT. The trim removed 4 bases at V and 0 bases at J, leaving 14 bases unmatched. This CDR3 is built from 20 residues.

V and J are TRBV19 and TRBJ2-5; TRBD2 might be the D (6 bases). Deletions cut 4 bases from V and 1 base from J, with 13 bases between. Germline V gives CDR1 LNHDA, CDR2 SQIVND (reference sequence). The CDR3 runs to 15 residues. For the CDR3, the DNA is TGTGCCAGTAGTAACGGCGGGGTCCGCCAAGAGACCCAGTACTTC. It yields the protein CASSNGGVRQETQYF.

This chain uses TRBV6-6 with TRBJ2-1, with 7 bases aligning to TRBD1. The CDR3 is 15 amino acids. Germline assignment: CDR1 MNHNY and CDR2 SVGAGI (reference sequence). V was clipped by 2 bases and J by 2 bases; unmatched bases: 3. The CDR3 DNA follows: TGTGCCAGCAGTTACGAGGGGGCCGCCTACAATGAGCAGTTCTTC. It translates to CASSYEGAAYNEQFF.

V usage is TRBV19 and J usage is TRBJ2-5, with D unclear. CDR1 is LNHDA, CDR2 SQIVND, per germline (reference sequence). This CDR3 has 13 amino acids. Trimming took 1 base from V and 1 from J, leaving 4 bases between them. DNA for the CDR3: TGTGCCAGTAGTATAGGTATCCAAGAGACCCAGTACTTC. This translates into CASSIGIQETQYF.

The genes are TRBV14 and TRBJ2-3; 10 bases fit TRBD2. Germline loops: CDR1 SGHDN, CDR2 FVKESK. The trim removed 0 bases at V and 5 bases at J, leaving 8 bases unmatched. The CDR3 runs 17 residues. The CDR3 nucleotides read TGTGCCAGCAGCCAAGAAATAGTAGCGGGGGGCGGAGATACGCAGTATTTT. Encoded protein: CASSQEIVAGGGDTQYF.

The V gene is TRBV10-1, the J gene TRBJ1-4; maybe TRBD1 (5 bases). Germline CDR1 and CDR2: WNHNN and SYGVQD (reference sequence). This CDR3 contains 17 residues. Trimming cost V 4 bases and J 7 bases, with 22 bases left between them. The CDR3 protein is CASSAPSPVGAGEKLFF. CDR3 coding DNA: TGCGCCAGCAGTGCCCCTTCTCCGGTAGGGGCCGGTGAAAAACTGTTTTTT.

The gene calls are TRBV7-9 and TRBJ1-5, with TRBD1 matching 7 bases. Per germline, CDR1 SEHNR and CDR2 FQNEAQ (reference sequence). The CDR3 loop spans 15 amino acids. V shed 3 bases, J shed 4 bases, and the junction held 6 bases outside the gene matches. The CDR3 here is CASSFSGQSNQPQHF. CDR3 DNA: TGTGCCAGCAGCTTCTCGGGACAGTCTAATCAGCCCCAGCATTTT.

This chain connects TRBV10-1 to TRBJ2-1; the match to TRBD1 covers 8 bases. CDR1 WNHNN and CDR2 SYGVQD come from the germline V gene (reference sequence). The V and J ends lost 5 bases and 5 bases, in that order; junction bases with no gene match: 23. The CDR3 spans 20 residues. CDR3 protein: CASSPPLGQGGKWDNNEQFF. The CDR3 bases are TGCGCCAGCAGTCCCCCCTTAGGACAGGGTGGTAAGTGGGACAACAATGAGCAGTTCTTC.

The rearrangement uses TRBV6-2 or TRBV6-3 and TRBJ1-1, with TRBD1 as a possible D gene (5 bases). V was clipped by 3 bases and J by 6 bases, with 11 bases between them. Germline CDR1 MNHEY, CDR2 SVGEGT. The CDR3 has 13 amino acids. CDR3 sequence: CASSYGGAPEAFF. CDR3 DNA: TGTGCCAGCAGTTATGGAGGGGCACCTGAAGCTTTCTTT.

The rearrangement joins TRBV27 to TRBJ1-6, with 7 bases lining up with TRBD1. This CDR3 contains 16 residues. The V segment lost 2 bases and the J segment 3 bases; nucleotides outside the gene matches: 4. From germline, CDR1 is MNHEY and CDR2 SMNVEV (reference sequence). The CDR3 nucleotides are TGTGCCAGCAGTTTAGAGGCAGGGGGCTATAATTCACCCCTCCACTTT. Residues: CASSLEAGGYNSPLHF.

This clone was seen only once. This chain links TRBV5-8 with TRBJ2-7, with D perhaps TRBD1 (6 bases). The CDR3 is 12 residues long. The germline gives CDR1 SGHTS, CDR2 YDEGEE. Trimming removed 9 bases at V and 2 bases at J, with 12 bases between. CDR3 in amino acids: CATSGVTYEQYF. CDR3 nucleotide sequence: TGTGCCACATCAGGGGTCACCTACGAGCAGTACTTC.

The genes are TRBV10-2 and TRBJ1-5; D remains unclear. The germline V gene encodes CDR1 WSHSY and CDR2 SAAADI. CDR3 length equals 12 residues. The V gene lost 6 bases and the J gene lost 0 bases, with 3 bases spanning the gap. CDR3 residues: CASRHSNQPQHF. In nucleotides, the CDR3 is TGCGCCAGCAGACATAGCAATCAGCCCCAGCATTTT.

Points on this clone: Germline and junction disagree at one end, which may indicate a read error. V and J are TRBV11-2 and TRBJ1-2; a possible D gene is TRBD1 (5 bases). The CDR3 extends over 13 amino acids. Looked up from germline, CDR1 is SGHAT and CDR2 is FQNNGV. CDR3: CASSLDSQDPLFF. The CDR3 bases are TGTGCCAGCAGCTTAGATTCACAGGACCCACTGTTCTTC. The whole variable domain, remainder taken from reference TRBV11-2 and TRBJ1-2, is EAGVAQSPRYKIIEKRQSVAFWCNPISGHATLYWYQQILGQGPKLLIQFQNNGVVDDSQLPKDRFSAERLKGVDSTLKIQPAKLEDSAVYLCASSLDSQDPLFFGSGTRLTVV.

The rearrangement uses TRBV20-1 and TRBJ1-2; D is perhaps TRBD1 (5 bases). The CDR3 is 11 residues long. V dropped 5 bases and J dropped 7 bases, with 11 bases sitting between them. The germline V gene has CDR1 DFQATT and CDR2 SNEGSKA (reference sequence). Here the CDR3 reads CSAFQGAGYTF. Written as DNA, the CDR3 is TGCAGTGCTTTTCAAGGGGCTGGCTACACCTTC.

The genes are TRBV4-1 and TRBJ2-3, with D possibly being TRBD2 (6 bases). Germline lookup yields CDR1 MGHRA and CDR2 YSYEKL. V was clipped by 4 bases and J by 2 bases, with 13 bases between them. The CDR3 totals 15 residues. For the CDR3, the DNA is TGCGCCAGCAGCCGCTTAGCGGTGAACACAGATACGCAGTATTTT. Its translation is CASSRLAVNTDTQYF.

The V and J genes are TRBV4-2 and TRBJ1-3, with 8 bases that match TRBD1. This CDR3 is built from 15 residues. Germline assignment: CDR1 LGHNA and CDR2 YNFKEQ. With 0 bases clipped from V and 9 bases from J, the junction kept 7 bases outside the gene matches. The CDR3 loop is CASSQEFRGLITIYF. The CDR3 nucleotides are TGTGCCAGCAGCCAAGAGTTCAGGGGGCTTATCACCATATATTTT.

The V call is TRBV6-1, the J call TRBJ1-1, with D possibly TRBD1 on 6 matching bases. The V end lost 0 bases, the J end lost 3 bases, and 23 bases lay between the germline ends. The germline CDR1 and CDR2 sequences are MNHNS and SASEGT. This CDR3 region has 19 residues. In nucleotides, the CDR3 is TGTGCCAGCAGTGAAGCGCTTCCTGGATCGGATCACAGGGACACTGAAGCTTTCTTT. Encoded protein: CASSEALPGSDHRDTEAFF.

V gene TRBV5-1 combines with J gene TRBJ1-5, with TRBD1 matching 7 bases. The length of the CDR3 is 17 residues. Trimming cost V 1 base and J 0 bases; bases outside gene matches: 7. Germline lookup yields CDR1 SGHRS and CDR2 YFSETQ. CDR3 DNA sequence: TGCGCCAGCAGCTTGCCGGGACAGAGACATAGCAATCAGCCCCAGCATTTT. As protein: CASSLPGQRHSNQPQHF.